One T cell receptor (beta chain) is described in this entry. Antigen specificity is unknown. The data were obtained in a study of vaccination and CD4 T cells after COVID-19. Points from the study as a whole: Reactive clone data from convalescent patients indicated a median of approximately 90% appearing only post-vaccination.

The CDR3 consists of 11 residues. Trimming took 3 bases from V and 9 from J, leaving 6 bases between them. Germline assignment: CDR1 MNHNS and CDR2 SASEGT. At the Johns Hopkins FTIC core, DNA taken from cultured CD4+ T cells was sequenced by way of the Oncomine TCR Beta short-read assay. The source of extracted genomic DNA was cultured CD4+ T cells. TCRdb re-analysed the PCR reads in MiXCR, keeping a single row per CDR3 protein. This table has roughly 15,000 distinct CDR3 sequences, around 47% appearing once. Time point meaning: late sampling 161 to 241 days after vaccination in a few convalescent patients. Regarding treatment: roughly ten-day PBMC culture with coronavirus spike peptide pools or control peptides (ViraFEST assay).

The material sequenced was CD4+ T cells from blood, cultured in vitro, taken about 7 months after SARS-CoV-2 vaccination. The sequence was obtained from a human donor who had recovered from COVID-19. The rearrangement links TRBV6-1 to TRBJ1-5; unclear D gene. The CDR3, as DNA: TGTGCCAGCAGTGAGTCATGGCCCCAGCATTTT. Its translation is CASSESWPQHF.